This T cell receptor beta chain was retrieved from a study of T cell responses to AZD1222 COVID-19 vaccine. About the research overall: Researchers grouped second doses given at about 4 or about 12 weeks into one pool.

Points on this clone: Its antigen is currently unknown.

With 2 bases clipped from V and 4 bases from J, the junction kept 13 bases outside the gene matches. Germline V CDR1 and CDR2: MDHEN, SYDVKM. The CDR3 runs 19 residues. Study outcomes and limitations: Spike-wide vaccine-associated CD4 TCRs dominated at 160-218 and 743-854. White British people made up most donors, females outnumbered males, and clonal diversity was possibly underestimated.

Generated by immunoSEQ multiplex PCR, the TCRdb table keeps only in-frame clones and is missing some. The repertoire holds about 120,000 clones, around 87% seen once, with approximately 3.1% in the top ten. Sequenced material: peripheral blood, taken on day 0 of AZD1222 vaccination. The clonotype comes from an adult in good health. The genes are TRBV28 and TRBJ2-7, with 14 bases aligning to TRBD2. The CDR3 sequence: CASSLPDPGLAGVEYEQYF. For the CDR3, the DNA is TGTGCCAGCAGTTTACCCGACCCGGGACTAGCGGGAGTGGAGTACGAGCAGTACTTC.